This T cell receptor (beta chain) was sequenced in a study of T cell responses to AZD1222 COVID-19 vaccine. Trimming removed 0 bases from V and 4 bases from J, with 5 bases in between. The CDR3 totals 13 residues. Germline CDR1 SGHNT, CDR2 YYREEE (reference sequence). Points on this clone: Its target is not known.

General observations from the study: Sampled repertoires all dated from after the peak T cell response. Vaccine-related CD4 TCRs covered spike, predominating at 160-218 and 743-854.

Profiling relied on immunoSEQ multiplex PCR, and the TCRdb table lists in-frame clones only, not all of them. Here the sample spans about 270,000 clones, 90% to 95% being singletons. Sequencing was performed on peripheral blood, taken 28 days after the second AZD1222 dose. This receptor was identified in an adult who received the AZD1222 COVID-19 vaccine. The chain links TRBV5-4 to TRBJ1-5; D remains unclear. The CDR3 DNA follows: TGTGCCAGCAGCTTGGACGGTAATCAGCCCCAGCATTTT. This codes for CASSLDGNQPQHF.